The rows below give T cell receptor beta chains drawn from one sample of a study of blood T cells in healthy people across ages. TCRdb reprocessed the 5' RACE reads with MiXCR, giving one entry per CDR3 protein. The sample has roughly 1,800,000 distinct CDR3 sequences, around 48% seen once. Sequencing was carried out using blood. All receptors come from a woman aged 40 to 50 in good health. Both conserved end residues are part of each CDR3. The order of the fields is J gene, D gene, V gene, clone size, CDR3 protein, CDR3 DNA. D genes are given only for firm matches. For some rows the clone size is stated as once, few or many, or as a class when expanded; others skip it.

TRBJ2-4 TRBD1 TRBV7-8 NA CASSRDRVGFQYF TGTGCCAGCAGCCGGGACAGGGTGGGATTTCAGTACTTC
TRBJ2-1 NA TRBV10-3 NA CAIRDPVVGEQFF TGTGCCATCAGGGACCCCGTGGTAGGGGAGCAGTTCTTC
TRBJ1-6 NA TRBV20-1 NA CSARELTRSSYNSPLHF TGCAGTGCTAGAGAGCTCACCCGGAGCTCCTATAATTCACCCCTCCACTTT
TRBJ1-1 NA TRBV20-1 NA CSARGRMNTEAFF TGCAGTGCTAGAGGTCGCATGAACACTGAAGCTTTCTTT
TRBJ2-1 TRBD2 TRBV4-3 NA CASSQTSKTGYNEQFF TGCGCCAGCAGCCAGACTAGCAAAACGGGTTACAATGAGCAGTTCTTC
TRBJ2-3 NA TRBV29-1 few CSVERQGTDTQYF TGCAGCGTTGAAAGACAGGGCACAGATACGCAGTATTTT
TRBJ2-2 TRBD2 TRBV28 few CASSLAGGFTGELFF TGTGCCAGCAGCTTAGCGGGGGGATTCACCGGGGAGCTGTTTTTT
TRBJ1-2 NA TRBV12-5 NA CASGEGGFHGYTF TGTGCTAGTGGAGAAGGGGGTTTCCATGGCTACACCTTC
TRBJ1-2 TRBD1 TRBV20-1 NA CSARGTGITNYGYTF TGCAGTGCTAGAGGGACAGGTATTACTAACTATGGCTACACCTTC
TRBJ1-2 TRBD1 TRBV6-1 NA CASSFTGTGDYGYTF TGTGCCAGCAGTTTTACCGGGACAGGGGACTATGGCTACACCTTC
TRBJ2-5 NA TRBV27 few CASSLLAGQQETQYF TGTGCCAGCAGTTTACTTGCAGGGCAGCAAGAGACCCAGTACTTC
TRBJ2-3 TRBD1 TRBV6-1 NA CASSQVTGTGITDTQYF TGTGCCAGCAGTCAAGTCACCGGGACAGGGATTACAGATACGCAGTATTTT
TRBJ2-1 NA TRBV24-1 few CATSDQAYNEQFF TGTGCCACCAGTGATCAGGCCTACAATGAGCAGTTCTTC
TRBJ2-3 TRBD2 TRBV6-5 NA CASSYSGGHTDTQYF TGTGCCAGCAGCTACAGCGGGGGGCACACAGATACGCAGTATTTT
TRBJ1-6 NA TRBV27 NA CASSLLWSPLHF TGTGCCAGCAGTTTATTGTGGTCACCCCTCCACTTT
TRBJ2-1 NA TRBV4-3 once CASTQVTQGNEQFF TGCGCCAGCACCCAGGTAACACAGGGTAATGAGCAGTTCTTC
TRBJ2-7 TRBD2 TRBV7-2 NA CASSPTSVYEQYF TGTGCCAGCAGCCCGACTAGCGTCTACGAGCAGTACTTC
TRBJ2-5 TRBD2 TRBV20-1 NA CSARTLAGGVETQYF TGCAGTGCTAGAACACTAGCGGGGGGGGTCGAGACCCAGTACTTC
TRBJ2-5 NA TRBV27 few CASSLIGGVLQETQYF TGTGCCAGCAGTTTAATTGGGGGAGTCCTTCAAGAGACCCAGTACTTC
TRBJ2-7 NA TRBV27 NA CASSLQGGYHEQYF TGTGCCAGCAGTTTACAAGGAGGGTACCACGAGCAGTACTTC
TRBJ2-1 TRBD2 TRBV5-4 NA CASSPPGLAGEAQFF TGTGCCAGCAGCCCTCCCGGACTAGCGGGGGAAGCGCAGTTCTTC
TRBJ1-4 NA TRBV4-2 few CASSQGADRLFF TGTGCCAGCAGCCAAGGGGCGGACAGACTGTTTTTT
TRBJ2-7 NA TRBV7-8 NA CASSLPRDLGEQYF TGTGCCAGCAGCTTACCGAGAGACCTTGGCGAGCAGTACTTC
TRBJ2-6 NA TRBV11-2 NA CASSSGRANVLTF TGTGCCAGCAGCTCCGGTAGGGCCAACGTCCTGACTTTC
TRBJ2-5 TRBD1 TRBV29-1 few CSVGGQGAEETQYF TGCAGCGTGGGGGGACAGGGGGCCGAAGAGACCCAGTACTTC
TRBJ2-1 TRBD2 TRBV12-3/TRBV12-4 few CASSFEAGGPGDEQFF TGTGCCAGCAGTTTCGAGGCGGGGGGGCCGGGCGATGAGCAGTTCTTC
TRBJ2-6 NA TRBV7-2 few CASSLLAPSGANVLTF TGTGCCAGCAGCTTATTAGCTCCCTCTGGGGCCAACGTCCTGACTTTC
TRBJ2-1 NA TRBV3-1 NA CASKKTTGGSYNEQFF TGTGCCAGCAAAAAAACGACAGGCGGGTCCTACAATGAGCAGTTCTTC
TRBJ2-7 TRBD2 TRBV20-1 few CSARDTKSGGYNIRYF TGCAGTGCTAGAGATACGAAGAGCGGGGGTTACAACATTCGGTACTTC
TRBJ2-1 NA TRBV12-3/TRBV12-4 NA CASSFFWSYNEQFF TGTGCCAGCAGTTTCTTCTGGTCCTACAATGAGCAGTTCTTC
TRBJ2-3 TRBD2 TRBV6-2/TRBV6-3 NA CASRGILAGINTDTQYF TGTGCCAGCAGGGGAATTCTAGCGGGGATAAACACAGATACGCAGTATTTT
TRBJ2-4 TRBD1 TRBV12-3/TRBV12-4 NA CASRAGGTGYHGQYF TGTGCCAGCAGGGCAGGCGGGACAGGGTACCACGGGCAGTACTTC
TRBJ2-5 NA TRBV7-9 NA CASSLVLGEETQYF TGTGCCAGCAGCTTAGTCTTAGGAGAAGAGACCCAGTACTTC
TRBJ2-5 TRBD1 TRBV24-1 NA CATSDPRQGIETQYF TGTGCCACCAGTGATCCTAGACAGGGCATAGAGACCCAGTACTTC
TRBJ2-7 NA TRBV5-1 many CASSGGTYEQYF TGCGCCAGCAGCGGGGGGACCTACGAGCAGTACTTC
TRBJ2-6 NA TRBV20-1 once CSAGLSGANVLTF TGCAGTGCAGGACTCTCTGGGGCCAACGTCCTGACTTTC
TRBJ2-7 TRBD2 TRBV20-1 NA CSARLAPTAGGLYEQYF TGCAGTGCTAGATTGGCCCCTACAGCGGGGGGGCTATACGAGCAGTACTTC
TRBJ1-5 NA TRBV4-1 NA CASSQDRTGYQPQHF TGCGCCAGCAGCCAAGATCGAACAGGGTATCAGCCCCAGCATTTT
TRBJ2-3 NA TRBV12-3/TRBV12-4 NA CASSLASLENTQYF TGTGCCAGCAGTTTAGCCTCACTAGAAAATACGCAGTATTTT
TRBJ2-1 TRBD2 TRBV20-1 NA CSARTLIAGSPSYNEQFF TGCAGTGCTAGAACCCTCATAGCGGGGAGCCCGTCCTACAATGAGCAGTTCTTC
TRBJ2-5 NA TRBV20-1 NA CSARDLGRAYQETQYF TGCAGTGCTAGAGATTTGGGGCGGGCCTACCAAGAGACCCAGTACTTC
TRBJ2-7 TRBD2 TRBV27 NA CASAGTSNSYEQYF TGTGCCAGCGCTGGGACTAGCAATTCCTACGAGCAGTACTTC
TRBJ1-4 TRBD1 TRBV6-1 few CASSETGNEKLFF TGTGCCAGCAGTGAGACAGGGAATGAAAAACTGTTTTTT